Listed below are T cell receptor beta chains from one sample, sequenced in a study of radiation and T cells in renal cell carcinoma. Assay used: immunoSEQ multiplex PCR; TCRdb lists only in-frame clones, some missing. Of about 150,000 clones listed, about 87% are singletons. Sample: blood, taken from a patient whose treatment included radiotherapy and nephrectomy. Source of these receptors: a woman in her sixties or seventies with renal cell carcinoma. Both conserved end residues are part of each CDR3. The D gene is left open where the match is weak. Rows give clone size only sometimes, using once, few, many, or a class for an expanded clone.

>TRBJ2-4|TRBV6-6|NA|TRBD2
CASSVSGGIQYF
TGTGCCAGCAGTGTCAGCGGGGGCATTCAGTACTTC
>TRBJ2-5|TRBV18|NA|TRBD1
CASSPRGTGQETQYF
TGTGCCAGCTCACCCCGAGGGACAGGGCAAGAGACCCAGTACTTC
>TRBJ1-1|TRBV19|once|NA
CASSIEGSGGRGSEAFF
TGTGCCAGTAGTATAGAGGGAAGCGGGGGGCGCGGGTCTGAAGCTTTCTTT
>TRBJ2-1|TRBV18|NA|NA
CASSPPTTTNEQFF
TGTGCCAGCTCACCACCGACGACGACAAATGAGCAGTTCTTC
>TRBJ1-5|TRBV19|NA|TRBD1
CASSPGQGNQPQHF
TGTGCCAGTTCCCCGGGACAGGGCAATCAGCCCCAGCATTTT
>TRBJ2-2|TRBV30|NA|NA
CAWSVRGPGELFF
TGTGCCTGGAGTGTACGGGGTCCCGGGGAGCTGTTTTTT
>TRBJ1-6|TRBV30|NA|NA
CAWSDPGVYSPLHF
TGTGCCTGGAGTGATCCTGGGGTGTACTCACCCCTCCACTTT
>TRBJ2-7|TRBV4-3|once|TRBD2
CASSQGLAGGLSDEQYF
TGCGCCAGCAGCCAGGGACTAGCGGGGGGGCTCTCTGACGAGCAGTACTTC
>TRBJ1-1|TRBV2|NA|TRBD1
CASKTGAPEAFF
TGTGCCAGCAAGACAGGGGCACCTGAAGCTTTCTTT
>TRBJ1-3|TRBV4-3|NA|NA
CASSEGPGNTIYF
TGCGCCAGCAGCGAGGGGCCTGGAAACACCATATATTTT
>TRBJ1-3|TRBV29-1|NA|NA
CSAIRAGNTIYF
TGCAGCGCAATAAGGGCAGGAAACACCATATATTTT
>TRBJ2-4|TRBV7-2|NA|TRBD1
CASSWKTGQGLRNIQYF
TGTGCCAGCAGCTGGAAGACCGGACAGGGTTTGAGAAACATTCAGTACTTC
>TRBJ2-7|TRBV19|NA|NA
CASSIGPSSYEQYF
TGTGCCAGTAGTATAGGGCCTAGCTCCTACGAGCAGTACTTC
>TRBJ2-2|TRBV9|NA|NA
CASSPRPAEQHGELFF
TGTGCCAGCAGCCCCCGCCCGGCAGAACAACACGGGGAGCTGTTTTTT